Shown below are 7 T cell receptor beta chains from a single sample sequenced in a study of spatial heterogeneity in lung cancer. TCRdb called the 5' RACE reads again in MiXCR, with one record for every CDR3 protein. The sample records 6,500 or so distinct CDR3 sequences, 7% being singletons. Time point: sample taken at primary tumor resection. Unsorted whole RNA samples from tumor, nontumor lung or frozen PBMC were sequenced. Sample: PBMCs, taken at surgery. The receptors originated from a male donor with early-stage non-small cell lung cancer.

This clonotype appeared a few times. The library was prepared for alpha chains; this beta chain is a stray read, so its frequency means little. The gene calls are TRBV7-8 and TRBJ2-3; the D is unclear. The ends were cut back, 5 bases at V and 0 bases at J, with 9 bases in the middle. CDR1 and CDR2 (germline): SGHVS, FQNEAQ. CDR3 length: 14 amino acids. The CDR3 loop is CASSPPLSTDTQYF. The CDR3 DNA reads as TGTGCCAGCAGCCCCCCCCTTAGCACAGATACGCAGTATTTT.

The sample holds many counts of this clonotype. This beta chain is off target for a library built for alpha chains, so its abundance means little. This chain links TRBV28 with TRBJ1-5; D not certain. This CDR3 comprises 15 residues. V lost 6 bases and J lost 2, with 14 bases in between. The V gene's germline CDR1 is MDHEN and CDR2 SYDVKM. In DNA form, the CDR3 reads TGTGCCAGCAGCCCGCTAGGGCTCGGCAATCAGCCCCAGCATTTT. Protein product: CASSPLGLGNQPQHF.

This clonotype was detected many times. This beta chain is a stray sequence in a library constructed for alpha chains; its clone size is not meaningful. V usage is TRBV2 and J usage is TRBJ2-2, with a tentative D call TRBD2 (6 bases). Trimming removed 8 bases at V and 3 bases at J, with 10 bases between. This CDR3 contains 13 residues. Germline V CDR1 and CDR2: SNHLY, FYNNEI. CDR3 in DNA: TGTGCCAGCGGGAGGCGGCACACCGGGGAGCTGTTTTTT. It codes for CASGRRHTGELFF.

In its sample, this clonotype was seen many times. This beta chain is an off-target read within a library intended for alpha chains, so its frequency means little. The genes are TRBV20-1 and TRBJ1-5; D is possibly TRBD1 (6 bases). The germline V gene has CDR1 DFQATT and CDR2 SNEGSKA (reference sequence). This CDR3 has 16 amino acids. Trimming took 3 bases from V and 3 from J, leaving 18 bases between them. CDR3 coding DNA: TGCAGTGCTAGTACCGAAGCCCCGGGGGCCAATCAGCCCCAGCATTTT. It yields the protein CSASTEAPGANQPQHF.

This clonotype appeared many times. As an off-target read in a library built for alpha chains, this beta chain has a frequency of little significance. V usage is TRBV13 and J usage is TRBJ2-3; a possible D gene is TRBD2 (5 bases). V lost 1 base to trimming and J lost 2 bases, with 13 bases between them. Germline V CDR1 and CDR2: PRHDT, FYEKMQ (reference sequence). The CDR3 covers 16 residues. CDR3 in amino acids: CASSLVSRVATDTQYF. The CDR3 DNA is TGTGCCAGCAGCTTAGTTTCGCGGGTTGCCACAGATACGCAGTATTTT.

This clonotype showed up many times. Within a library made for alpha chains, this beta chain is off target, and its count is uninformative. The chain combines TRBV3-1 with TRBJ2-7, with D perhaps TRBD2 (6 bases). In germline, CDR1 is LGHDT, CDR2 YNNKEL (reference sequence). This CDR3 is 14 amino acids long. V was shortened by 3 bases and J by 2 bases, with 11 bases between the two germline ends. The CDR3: CASSQGTGAYEQYF. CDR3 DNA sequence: TGTGCCAGCAGCCAGGGTACGGGGGCCTACGAGCAGTACTTC.

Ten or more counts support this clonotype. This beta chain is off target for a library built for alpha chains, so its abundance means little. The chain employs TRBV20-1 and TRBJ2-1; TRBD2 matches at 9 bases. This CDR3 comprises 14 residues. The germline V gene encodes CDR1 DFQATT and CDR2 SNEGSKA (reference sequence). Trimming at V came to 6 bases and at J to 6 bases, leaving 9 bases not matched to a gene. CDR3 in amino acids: CSAPPSGGLNEQFF. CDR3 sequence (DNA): TGCAGTGCCCCCCCAAGCGGGGGGCTCAATGAGCAGTTCTTC.